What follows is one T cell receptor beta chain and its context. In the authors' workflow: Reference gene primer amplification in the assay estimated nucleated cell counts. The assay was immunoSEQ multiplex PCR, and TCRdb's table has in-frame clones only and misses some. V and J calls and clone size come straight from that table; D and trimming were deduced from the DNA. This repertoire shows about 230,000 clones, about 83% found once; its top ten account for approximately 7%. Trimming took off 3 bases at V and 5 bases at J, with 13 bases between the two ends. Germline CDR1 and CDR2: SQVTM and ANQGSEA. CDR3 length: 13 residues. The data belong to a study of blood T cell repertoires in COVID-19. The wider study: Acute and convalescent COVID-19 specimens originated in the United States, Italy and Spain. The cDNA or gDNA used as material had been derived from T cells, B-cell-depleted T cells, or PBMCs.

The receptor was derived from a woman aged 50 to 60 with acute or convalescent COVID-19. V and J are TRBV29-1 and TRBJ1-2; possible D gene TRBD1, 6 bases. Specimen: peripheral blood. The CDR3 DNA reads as TGCAGCGTTGATTTAGGGCAGGGGTATGGCTACACCTTC. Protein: CSVDLGQGYGYTF.